This T cell receptor beta chain was profiled in a study of blood T cell repertoires in COVID-19. Study details: Collection of acute and convalescent COVID-19 samples took place in the United States, Italy and Spain. Sources were T cells, B-cell-depleted T cells, or PBMCs; the material itself was cDNA or gDNA.

In the original analysis: Amplified reference gene primers provided the basis for estimating nucleated cell counts. Clones were read by immunoSEQ multiplex PCR, and TCRdb kept only the in-frame ones, dropping some. From that table come the V and J calls and clone size; the DNA was used to work out D and trimming. The repertoire holds 40,000 to 55,000 clones, with about 83% as singletons. Germline values: CDR1 ENHRY, CDR2 SYGVKD. There are 13 residues in the CDR3. Trimming took 4 bases from V and 4 from J, leaving 8 bases between them. Sequenced material: peripheral blood. The chain combines TRBV10-3 with TRBJ1-3; the D gene is possibly TRBD1 (5 bases). The source of this sequence is a human donor in a cohort sampled during active COVID-19. The CDR3 nucleotides read TGTGCCATCAGTGGGGGGGACGGAAACACCATATATTTT. As protein: CAISGGDGNTIYF.